These 22 T cell receptor beta chains came from one sample sequenced in a study of early T cells in non-severe SARS-CoV-2 infection. TCRdb re-derived calls from the 5' RACE reads in MiXCR, one entry per CDR3 protein. The data contain about 60,000 distinct CDR3 sequences, about 8.9% of them singletons. The sequencing sample was made of whole blood. The source of these receptors is an adult who was a healthcare worker with PCR-confirmed SARS-CoV-2 infection or an uninfected control (not recorded which).

This clonotype was picked up many times. The chain employs TRBV19 and TRBJ2-1, with 10 nucleotides matching TRBD1. Germline V gene data show CDR1 as LNHDA and CDR2 as SQIVND (reference sequence). V was pared by 9 bases and J by 6 bases, with 17 bases of the junction left unmatched. CDR3 length equals 17 residues. The CDR3 sequence: CASQGTGVPNLGNEQFF. The CDR3 DNA reads TGTGCCAGCCAAGGGACAGGGGTTCCCAATTTGGGCAATGAGCAGTTCTTC.

This sequence joins TRBV27 and TRBJ2-7; D is uncertain. V was clipped by 5 bases and J by 4 bases, with 18 bases between them. Germline CDR1 is MNHEY and CDR2 is SMNVEV (reference sequence). This CDR3 contains 15 residues. The CDR3 is CASSPYTGLGYEQYF. The CDR3 coding sequence is TGTGCCAGCAGTCCTTATACCGGGCTGGGGTACGAGCAGTACTTC.

By share, this clonotype ranks as medium-sized. The chain employs TRBV12-3 or TRBV12-4 and TRBJ2-3, with D perhaps matching TRBD1 (6 bases). Trimming cost V 6 bases and J 4 bases, with 14 bases left between them. The CDR3 length is 14 residues. The CDR3 protein is CASSIGGRADTQYF. Here the CDR3 DNA reads TGTGCCAGCAGCATAGGGGGACGCGCAGATACGCAGTATTTT.

In this sample, this clonotype turned up a few times. The chain recombines TRBV4-3 with TRBJ2-1; D uncertain. The length of the CDR3 is 13 residues. The germline V gene encodes CDR1 LGHNA and CDR2 YSLEER. V lost 3 bases and J lost 8, with 11 bases in between. The CDR3 DNA is TGCGCCAGCAGCCACTCAGGCTTCTATGAGCAGTTCTTC. It translates to CASSHSGFYEQFF.

In this sample, this clonotype turned up many times. The chain uses TRBV10-3 and TRBJ1-5; tentatively, D is TRBD1 (5 bases). Germline V gene sequence: CDR1 ENHRY, CDR2 SYGVKD. The CDR3 sequence is 15 residues long. Deletions cut 0 bases from V and 5 bases from J, with 11 bases between. CDR3 coding DNA: TGTGCCATCAGTGAGTCCGGGGGGAGGTATCAGCCCCAGCATTTT. Amino acid sequence: CAISESGGRYQPQHF.

In its sample, this clonotype was seen many times. The chain recombines TRBV12-3 or TRBV12-4 with TRBJ2-7, with D uncertain. Trimming shortened V by 3 bases and J by 7 bases, and 16 bases separated the two germline ends. The length of the CDR3 is 14 residues. CDR3 amino acids: CASSLGRFGYEQYF. CDR3 DNA sequence: TGTGCCAGCAGTTTGGGCAGGTTCGGATATGAGCAGTACTTC.

Only a few counts were recorded for this clonotype. CDR3 nucleotides: TGTGCCAGCAGTTTATGGATAGGGGACAGCGATCAGCCCCAGCATTTT. Encoded protein: CASSLWIGDSDQPQHF. The chain combines TRBV28 with TRBJ1-5; TRBD1 agrees at 7 bases. Germline CDR1 reads MDHEN; CDR2 reads SYDVKM. Losses at the gene ends were 0 bases for V and 5 bases for J; bases not matched to a gene: 7. The CDR3 loop spans 16 amino acids.

The V gene is TRBV20-1, the J gene TRBJ1-3; weak D call: TRBD1 (6 bases). V was pared by 1 base and J by 2 bases, with 12 bases between. CDR3 length: 15 amino acids. In germline, CDR1 is DFQATT, CDR2 SNEGSKA (reference sequence). The CDR3 DNA reads as TGCAGTGCTAGAGGACAGGAATTGGCTGGAAACACCATATATTTT. Its protein is CSARGQELAGNTIYF.

In its sample, this clonotype was seen many times. The chain recombines TRBV7-9 with TRBJ2-1; D is undetermined. The CDR3 loop spans 14 amino acids. Germline CDR1 reads SEHNR; CDR2 reads FQNEAQ (reference sequence). V shed 5 bases and J shed 5 bases, with 13 bases lying between them. The CDR3 coding sequence is TGTGCCAGCAGCCCCTCTTTTAGGCACAATGAGCAGTTCTTC. Translated: CASSPSFRHNEQFF.

The chain couples TRBV6-5 to TRBJ1-1; TRBD1 might be the D (5 bases). The CDR3 has 14 residues. With 2 bases removed from V and 3 bases from J, the gap between germline ends came to 10 bases. The V gene's germline CDR1 is MNHEY and CDR2 SVGAGI. The CDR3 here is CASSYARGDTEAFF. CDR3 bases: TGTGCCAGCAGTTACGCCCGGGGGGACACTGAAGCTTTCTTT.

The sample holds a few counts of this clonotype. The chain carries TRBV19 and TRBJ2-5, with D unresolved. The V gene's germline CDR1 is LNHDA and CDR2 SQIVND (reference sequence). CDR3 length: 15 amino acids. V dropped 2 bases and J dropped 2 bases, with 12 bases sitting between them. This CDR3 is CASSIRAGKQETQYF. The CDR3 DNA reads as TGTGCCAGTAGTATACGGGCAGGAAAACAAGAGACCCAGTACTTC.

CDR3 nucleotide sequence: TGCAGCGTAACTAGCGGGAGCTACAATGAGCAGTTCTTC. This sequence encodes CSVTSGSYNEQFF. The chain links TRBV29-1 to TRBJ2-1; 11 nucleotides align to TRBD2. Trimming took 6 bases from V and 3 from J; bases not matched to a gene: 1. Germline V gene lookup returns CDR1 SQVTM and CDR2 ANQGSEA. This CDR3 region has 13 residues.

This clonotype was observed a handful of times. The genes are TRBV2 and TRBJ1-2; 7 bases map to TRBD1. The CDR3 totals 12 residues. Germline V CDR1 and CDR2: SNHLY, FYNNEI. Trimming at V came to 5 bases and at J to 4 bases, leaving 1 base not matched to a gene. As DNA, the CDR3 is TGTGCCAGCAGTACAGGGGCCTATGGCTACACCTTC. Its translation: CASSTGAYGYTF.

This clonotype was counted ten times or more. The chain employs TRBV4-3 and TRBJ2-5; TRBD1 might be the D (8 bases). This CDR3 region has 16 residues. The germline gives CDR1 LGHNA, CDR2 YSLEER. Trimming removed 4 bases at V and 2 bases at J, with 17 bases between. The CDR3 region is CASSLGQGLPQETQYF. The CDR3 nucleotides read TGCGCCAGCAGCCTCGGACAGGGACTACCTCAAGAGACCCAGTACTTC.

This clonotype was counted many times. The chain recombines TRBV28 with TRBJ2-4; no clear D. CDR1 MDHEN and CDR2 SYDVKM come from the germline V gene. This CDR3 has 13 amino acids. V was shortened by 8 bases and J by 15 bases, with 23 bases between the two germline ends. The CDR3 nucleotides are TGTGCCAGCTCATCAGGACCGAAGGTTTTGCGGTACTTC. It translates to CASSSGPKVLRYF.

This clonotype was observed many times. The rearrangement uses TRBV7-9 and TRBJ2-3; maybe TRBD1 (6 bases). There are 14 residues in the CDR3. Germline assignment: CDR1 SEHNR and CDR2 FQNEAQ (reference sequence). The ends were cut back, 2 bases at V and 3 bases at J, with 9 bases in the middle. CDR3 sequence: CASSLSQGTDTQYF. Here the CDR3 DNA reads TGTGCCAGCAGCTTAAGCCAGGGGACAGATACGCAGTATTTT.

This clonotype was found many times. The chain joins TRBV7-6 to TRBJ2-3; possible D gene TRBD2, 6 bases. V dropped 3 bases and J dropped 0 bases, with 10 bases sitting between them. The CDR3 runs 15 residues. Germline CDR1 SGHVS, CDR2 FNYEAQ. The CDR3 region has the DNA TGTGCCAGCAGCTTTGCGGGACGAAGCACAGATACGCAGTATTTT. This gives the protein CASSFAGRSTDTQYF. Looking up the rest from reference TRBV7-6 and TRBJ2-3 gives the full variable domain: GAGVSQSPRYKVTKRGQDVALRCDPISGHVSLYWYRQALGQGPEFLTYFNYEAQQDKSGLPNDRFSAERPEGSISTLTIQRTEQRDSAMYRCASSFAGRSTDTQYFGPGTRLTVL.

At least ten counts were recorded for this clonotype. The chain carries TRBV6-1 and TRBJ1-2, with a possible D match to TRBD1 (6 bases). This CDR3 contains 12 residues. Trimming removed 8 bases at V and 3 bases at J, with 10 bases between. CDR1 is MNHNS and CDR2 is SASEGT in the germline V gene. The CDR3 nucleotides read TGTGCCAGCGGAAGGACAGACTATGGCTACACCTTC. It is translated as CASGRTDYGYTF.

This clonotype was seen many times. The chain joins TRBV9 to TRBJ1-2; D not resolved. The V and J ends lost 6 bases and 1 base respectively, with 13 bases between them. Germline-derived CDR1 and CDR2 are SGDLS and YYNGEE. The CDR3 totals 14 residues. The CDR3 protein is CASTEGIINYGYTF. The CDR3, as DNA: TGTGCCAGCACGGAAGGGATTATTAACTATGGCTACACCTTC.

The chain links TRBV2 to TRBJ1-5; D gene uncertain. Germline assignment: CDR1 SNHLY and CDR2 FYNNEI. V was trimmed by 6 bases and J by 0 bases, leaving 12 bases between them. The length of the CDR3 is 15 residues. DNA for the CDR3: TGTGCCAGCAGGAGAAGGGATAATAGCAATCAGCCCCAGCATTTT. Amino acids: CASRRRDNSNQPQHF.

In this sample, this clonotype turned up many times. This rearrangement joins TRBV7-6 to TRBJ2-3, with 7 bases aligning to TRBD2. J was trimmed by 6 bases and V by 3 bases; bases with no gene match: 9. The CDR3 loop spans 15 amino acids. Germline V gene lookup returns CDR1 SGHVS and CDR2 FNYEAQ. Here the CDR3 reads CASSFGGSRQDTQYF. CDR3 sequence (DNA): TGTGCCAGCAGCTTTGGCGGGAGCCGTCAGGATACGCAGTATTTT.

This clonotype was observed at least ten times. The chain combines TRBV3-1 with TRBJ1-3, with D uncertain. Germline values: CDR1 LGHDT, CDR2 YNNKEL (reference sequence). This CDR3 region has 16 residues. The ends were cut back, 5 bases at V and 0 bases at J, with 14 bases in the middle. The CDR3 coding sequence is TGTGCCAGCAGCAATCGACACCGTTTCTCTGGAAACACCATATATTTT. Translated: CASSNRHRFSGNTIYF.